Below, 32 T cell receptor beta chains from the same sample are listed, as sequenced in a study of CD8+CD57+ T cells in acquired aplastic anemia. Genomic DNA served as template for TCR beta VDJ and CDR3 profiling. MiXCR was run by TCRdb on the reads, yielding one entry per CDR3 protein. The sample gives about 190,000 distinct CDR3 sequences, around 59% of which show up once; 16% is in the top ten. Sequencing was carried out using sorted CD4+, CD8+, or CD8+CD57+ T cells (not recorded which) from PBMCs. Every receptor here comes from a human donor in good health, serving as a control.

This chain connects TRBV7-2 to TRBJ1-2, with unresolved D. The V and J ends lost 2 bases and 5 bases respectively, with 9 bases between them. Per the germline V gene, CDR1 is SGHTA and CDR2 is FQGNSA. The CDR3 is 13 amino acids. The CDR3 region has the DNA TGTGCCAGCAGCTTAACGGTGGATTATGGCTACACCTTC. Translation gives CASSLTVDYGYTF.

As for this clonotype: Because the CDR3's place on the DNA is in doubt, the DNA is left out and the CDR3 is given as listed by TCRdb. The chain uses TRBV5-4 and TRBJ2-5; the D call of TRBD1 is as the table states it, not checked on the DNA. Germline CDR1 and CDR2: SGHNT and YYREEE (reference sequence). The CDR3 region is 20 residues in length, termini included. The CDR3 region is CASSFYICSASTGSQETQYF.

This clonotype has a count of ten or more. The chain links TRBV24-1 to TRBJ2-3; D remains unclear. V lost 5 bases and J 1 base, leaving 9 bases between the germline ends. The germline CDR1 and CDR2 sequences are KGHDR and SFDVKD. CDR3 length equals 14 residues. The CDR3 reads CATSGRVGTDTQYF. Here the CDR3 DNA reads TGTGCCACCAGTGGTCGGGTGGGCACAGATACGCAGTATTTT.

A few counts support this clonotype. The CDR3 coding sequence is TGTGCCTGGAGCCAAGGACAATACACCTCCTACGAGCAGTACTTC. Encoded protein: CAWSQGQYTSYEQYF. V and J are TRBV30 and TRBJ2-7, with a weak D call TRBD1 (5 bases). This CDR3 has 15 amino acids. The germline V gene has CDR1 GTSNPN and CDR2 SVGIG (reference sequence). V gave up 3 bases and J gave up 0 bases, with 15 bases separating them. The complete variable domain, with remaining parts taken from reference TRBV30 and TRBJ2-7, reads SQTIHQWPATLVQPVGSPLSLECTVEGTSNPNLYWYRQAAGRGLQLLFYSVGIGQISSEVPQNLSASRPQDRQFILSSKKLLLSDSGFYLCAWSQGQYTSYEQYFGPGTRLTVT.

V usage is TRBV15 and J usage is TRBJ1-1, with a weak D call TRBD1 (6 bases). In germline, CDR1 is LNHNV, CDR2 YYDKDF (reference sequence). Trimming took off 2 bases at V and 1 base at J, with 11 bases between the two ends. The CDR3 runs to 15 residues. The CDR3 sequence is CATSRTSTGNTEAFF. CDR3 DNA sequence: TGTGCCACCAGCAGAACCTCGACAGGGAACACTGAAGCTTTCTTT.

The chain couples TRBV27 to TRBJ1-4, with unresolved D. The V end was cut by 0 bases, the J end by 6 bases, with 8 bases between. Germline V gene sequence: CDR1 MNHEY, CDR2 SMNVEV (reference sequence). The CDR3 spans 14 residues. CDR3 sequence: CASSLSGYDEKLFF. The CDR3 nucleotides read TGTGCCAGCAGTTTATCCGGGTATGATGAAAAACTGTTTTTT.

In DNA, the CDR3 is TGTGCCACCAGCAGAGCTAGACAGCAGAAAGAGACCCAGTACTTC. Translated, it gives CATSRARQQKETQYF. The V call is TRBV15, the J call TRBJ2-5; possibly TRBD1 for D (5 bases). Between the trimmed V and J ends, which lost 1 base and 3 bases, there was a span of 12 bases. The germline V gene has CDR1 LNHNV and CDR2 YYDKDF (reference sequence). This CDR3 has 15 amino acids.

This chain uses TRBV2 with TRBJ2-7; D not resolved. V was shortened by 7 bases and J by 3 bases, with 16 bases between the two germline ends. Germline CDR1 SNHLY, CDR2 FYNNEI. The CDR3 totals 14 residues. CDR3 bases: TGTGCCAGCACTCAGGCCACATGGGGCTACGAGCAGTACTTC. Protein sequence: CASTQATWGYEQYF.

The chain links TRBV19 to TRBJ1-3; D is unresolved. V dropped 3 bases and J dropped 0 bases, with 15 bases sitting between them. The CDR3 is 17 residues long. The germline gives CDR1 LNHDA, CDR2 SQIVND (reference sequence). The CDR3 DNA is TGTGCCAGTAGTATTTCGGCAGGAGCGAGCTCTGGAAACACCATATATTTT. Translated: CASSISAGASSGNTIYF.

The chain employs TRBV7-3 and TRBJ2-5; TRBD2 is a possible D gene (6 bases). Trimming left V 5 bases short and J 10 bases short, with 11 bases between. This CDR3 has 11 residues. The germline gives CDR1 SGHTA, CDR2 FQGTGA. In DNA, the CDR3 is TGTGCCAGCAGCAAAGACGGGGGCCAGTACTTC. Residues: CASSKDGGQYF. The full variable domain, completed using reference TRBV7-3 and TRBJ2-5, is GAGVSQTPSNKVTEKGKYVELRCDPISGHTALYWYRQSLGQGPEFLIYFQGTGAADDSGLPNDRFFAVRPEGSVSTLKIQRTERGDSAVYLCASSKDGGQYFGPGTRLLVL.

This clonotype was seen repeatedly, ten times or more. This chain uses TRBV20-1 with TRBJ2-2, with D perhaps assigned TRBD1 or TRBD2 (6 bases each). V lost 0 bases to trimming and J lost 4 bases, with 15 bases between them. Germline CDR1 reads DFQATT; CDR2 reads SNEGSKA (reference sequence). The CDR3 extends over 16 amino acids. The CDR3 protein is CSARDTAGTITGELFF. DNA for the CDR3: TGCAGTGCTAGAGATACGGCGGGGACAATCACCGGGGAGCTGTTTTTT.

On this clonotype: Relative to the germline gene, one junction end is altered; a read error may explain this. The chain employs TRBV27 and TRBJ1-2; D remains unclear. Germline CDR1 reads MNHEY; CDR2 reads SMNVEV (reference sequence). This CDR3 has 13 amino acids. The CDR3 reads CASSQGWGDGCTF. In nucleotides, the CDR3 is TGTGCCAGCAGCCAAGGGTGGGGTGACGGCTGCACCTTC.

This clonotype was detected a few times. The rearrangement joins TRBV10-3 to TRBJ1-4; unclear D gene. Germline CDR1 is ENHRY and CDR2 is SYGVKD. V was shortened by 10 bases and J by 8 bases, with 20 bases between the two germline ends. This CDR3 is 14 amino acids long. CDR3 coding DNA: TGTGCCACCGGTGAGTCAATTCAGAAGGAAAAACTGTTTTTT. Protein product: CATGESIQKEKLFF.

This chain joins TRBV20-1 and TRBJ2-7; D possibly matches TRBD1 or TRBD2 (6 bases each). V shed 6 bases and J shed 3 bases, with 24 bases lying between them. From germline, CDR1 is DFQATT and CDR2 SNEGSKA (reference sequence). The CDR3 covers 16 residues. As DNA, the CDR3 is TGCAGTGCCTGGAGTGGACAGCCCGCGGGGTACTACGAGCAGTACTTC. Translating it yields CSAWSGQPAGYYEQYF.

The chain joins TRBV10-3 to TRBJ1-2; possibly TRBD1 for D (5 bases). V was shortened by 8 bases and J by 5 bases, with 15 bases between the two germline ends. Germline V lookup: CDR1 ENHRY, CDR2 SYGVKD. The CDR3 consists of 13 residues. CDR3 sequence reads: CAIGSVGGYGYTF. The CDR3 region has the DNA TGTGCCATCGGTTCAGTTGGGGGGTATGGCTACACCTTC.

The rearrangement joins TRBV24-1 to TRBJ2-3; perhaps D is TRBD1 or TRBD2 (5 bases each). CDR1 is KGHDR and CDR2 is SFDVKD in the germline V gene. This CDR3 has 14 residues. Trimming took 9 bases from V and 4 from J, leaving 16 bases between them. DNA for the CDR3: TGTGCCACCTCAACCGAGGTGGGACCAGATACGCAGTATTTT. This translates into CATSTEVGPDTQYF.

The sample holds many counts of this clonotype. The chain employs TRBV4-3 and TRBJ1-1, with D hard to call. V lost 0 bases and J lost 0, with 14 bases in between. Germline CDR1 LGHNA, CDR2 YSLEER. The CDR3 contains 17 residues. The CDR3 bases are TGCGCCAGCAGCCAAGATAATCTGTTGGTCATGAACACTGAAGCTTTCTTT. Protein sequence: CASSQDNLLVMNTEAFF.

This clonotype was detected only once. Here the CDR3 reads CASSFSTGERSSPLHF. Written as DNA, the CDR3 is TGTGCCAGCAGCTTCTCGACAGGGGAAAGGAGTTCACCCCTCCACTTT. The chain carries TRBV7-9 and TRBJ1-6; 8 nucleotides match TRBD1. The V gene end was trimmed by 3 bases and the J gene end by 9 bases; junction bases not matched to a gene: 10. Germline loops: CDR1 SEHNR, CDR2 FQNEAQ (reference sequence). The CDR3 runs to 16 residues.

The DNA of the CDR3 is TGCGCCAGCAGCCGGGACAGGGGACCCTACGAGCAGTACTTC. It specifies CASSRDRGPYEQYF. The J gene is TRBJ2-7, the V gene TRBV5-1, with TRBD1 matching 10 bases. This CDR3 has 14 residues. Trimming removed 4 bases from V and 2 bases from J; junction bases left unmatched: 3. Germline V gives CDR1 SGHRS, CDR2 YFSETQ.

This chain's CDR3 is CASSPYRGSGELFF. CDR3 sequence (DNA): TGTGCCAGTAGTCCTTACAGGGGTAGTGGGGAGCTGTTTTTT. The rearrangement joins TRBV19 to TRBJ2-2, with 7 nucleotides matching TRBD1. Germline loops: CDR1 LNHDA, CDR2 SQIVND (reference sequence). Trimming cost V 5 bases and J 8 bases; bases outside gene matches: 8. This CDR3 is built from 14 residues. The variable domain in full, completed from reference TRBV19 and TRBJ2-2, reads DGGITQSPKYLFRKEGQNVTLSCEQNLNHDAMYWYRQDPGQGLRLIYYSQIVNDFQKGDIAEGYSVSREKKESFPLTVTSAQKNPTAFYLCASSPYRGSGELFFGEGSRLTVL.

This chain connects TRBV20-1 to TRBJ1-2, with no clear D. The ends were cut back, 0 bases at V and 6 bases at J, with 8 bases in the middle. CDR1 is DFQATT and CDR2 is SNEGSKA in the germline V gene (reference sequence). The CDR3 has 12 residues. In DNA, the CDR3 is TGCAGTGCTAGAGATCCTGGGAATGGCTACACCTTC. It specifies CSARDPGNGYTF.

This clonotype was seen many times. The chain links TRBV20-1 to TRBJ2-7, with D possibly being TRBD1 or TRBD2 (5 bases each). This CDR3 comprises 12 residues. V dropped 6 bases and J dropped 4 bases, with 13 bases sitting between them. Looked up from germline, CDR1 is DFQATT and CDR2 is SNEGSKA (reference sequence). CDR3 bases: TGCAGTGCAAAGGGGACGGGGTACGAGCAGTACTTC. It codes for CSAKGTGYEQYF.

This clonotype has ten or more counts. One end of the junction varies from germline; a read error may be responsible. The V and J genes are TRBV24-1 and TRBJ1-1; tentatively, D is TRBD1 (6 bases). The CDR3 covers 13 residues. Germline-derived CDR1 and CDR2 are KGHDR and SFDVKD. The CDR3 coding sequence is TGTGCCACGAGTGGACAGAAGAACACTGAAGCTTTCTTT. Residues: CATSGQKNTEAFF.

The chain uses TRBV7-2 and TRBJ1-5; tentative D call: TRBD1 (6 bases). V lost 5 bases, J lost 3 bases, and 14 bases lay in between. CDR1 and CDR2 from the germline V gene are SGHTA and FQGNSA. The CDR3 runs 15 residues. The CDR3: CASSPTGMANQPQHF. The CDR3, as DNA: TGTGCCAGCAGCCCTACAGGGATGGCCAATCAGCCCCAGCATTTT.

The chain carries TRBV7-2 and TRBJ2-5, with a weak D call TRBD2 (5 bases). The V gene's germline CDR1 is SGHTA and CDR2 FQGNSA. The V and J ends lost 3 bases and 9 bases respectively, with 20 bases between them. This CDR3 comprises 15 residues. CDR3 sequence: CASSFGVWANQPQYF. The CDR3 bases are TGTGCCAGCAGCTTCGGGGTGTGGGCAAATCAGCCCCAGTACTTC.

V gene TRBV7-7 combines with J gene TRBJ2-7; possibly TRBD2 for D (6 bases). Per the germline V gene, CDR1 is SSHAT and CDR2 is FNYEAQ (reference sequence). CDR3 length: 17 amino acids. The CDR3 spells CTSSLGLKVLRSYEQYF. For the CDR3, the DNA is TGTACTAGCAGCTTAGGCCTTAAGGTCCTCCGGAGCTACGAGCAGTACTTC.

The J gene is TRBJ2-5, the V gene TRBV19; D possibly matches TRBD1 or TRBD2 (5 bases each). This CDR3 is 13 amino acids long. V was trimmed by 1 base and J by 5 bases, leaving 8 bases between them. Per the germline V gene, CDR1 is LNHDA and CDR2 is SQIVND (reference sequence). The CDR3 region has the DNA TGTGCCAGTAGTATAGGGGGGTGGGAGACCCAGTACTTC. It specifies CASSIGGWETQYF.

The chain uses TRBV10-1 and TRBJ1-4, with D unresolved. The ends were cut back, 6 bases at V and 4 bases at J, with 12 bases in the middle. Per the germline V gene, CDR1 is WNHNN and CDR2 is SYGVQD (reference sequence). The CDR3 length is 14 residues. CDR3 sequence (DNA): TGCGCCAGCAGAGGGCCGGGAATTAATGAAAAACTGTTTTTT. It is translated as CASRGPGINEKLFF.

This clonotype was counted ten times or more. The chain has TRBV14 and TRBJ1-6; D is uncertain. Trimming shortened V by 2 bases and J by 8 bases, and 7 bases separated the two germline ends. The CDR3 has 13 amino acids. Per the germline V gene, CDR1 is SGHDN and CDR2 is FVKESK. The CDR3 loop reads CASSQNVDSPLHF. The CDR3 region has the DNA TGTGCCAGCAGCCAAAACGTCGATTCACCCCTCCACTTT.

This clonotype was seen at least ten times. V gene TRBV29-1 combines with J gene TRBJ1-1; 9 bases are shared with TRBD1. With V trimmed by 6 bases and J by 3 bases, 5 bases remained unmatched. CDR1 and CDR2 from the germline V gene are SQVTM and ANQGSEA. This CDR3 region has 13 residues. Here the CDR3 DNA reads TGCAGCGTGAACAGGGGGCCGGACACTGAAGCTTTCTTT. Protein: CSVNRGPDTEAFF.

This clonotype was recorded many times. V is TRBV27 and J is TRBJ1-6; the D is unclear. The CDR3 loop spans 15 amino acids. Germline V gene data show CDR1 as MNHEY and CDR2 as SMNVEV (reference sequence). Trimming left V 2 bases short and J 0 bases short, with 5 bases between. The CDR3 loop reads CASSLVSSYNSPLHF. CDR3 nucleotide sequence: TGTGCCAGCAGTTTAGTAAGCTCCTATAATTCACCCCTCCACTTT.

This clonotype was detected many times. The chain carries TRBV12-3 or TRBV12-4 and TRBJ2-3; the match to TRBD1 covers 12 bases. Trimming at V came to 6 bases and at J to 6 bases, leaving 7 bases not matched to a gene. CDR3 size: 15 residues. As DNA, the CDR3 is TGTGCCAGCAGCTTGGGACAGGGGGCATGGGATACGCAGTATTTT. Encoded protein: CASSLGQGAWDTQYF.